The 8 T cell receptor beta chains given below trace back to one sample, sequenced in a study of beta chain features in type 1 diabetes. Reverse transcribing all isolated RNA meant expressed TCRB transcripts were sequenced. TCRdb's copy holds only in-frame clones and misses some; the assay was immunoSEQ multiplex PCR. The data contain around 400,000 clones, roughly 12% of them singletons. Sequenced sample: naive CD4+ T cells from blood. These receptors all stem from a man between 18 and 29 years old in good health.

This clone was counted between two and nine times. The chain uses TRBV7-2 and TRBJ2-7; TRBD2 matches 10 bases. Looked up from germline, CDR1 is SGHTA and CDR2 is FQGNSA. V lost 3 bases to trimming and J lost 5 bases; unmatched junction nucleotides: 7. The CDR3 runs 15 residues. Here the CDR3 DNA reads TGTGCCAGCAGCTTGGGTAGCGGGAGGAGGGACGAGCAGTACTTC. This translates into CASSLGSGRRDEQYF.

The genes are TRBV10-3 and TRBJ2-7; 8 positions agree with TRBD1. Per germline, CDR1 ENHRY and CDR2 SYGVKD. After removal of 2 bases from V and 5 bases from J, the junction contained 11 bases not matched to a gene. CDR3 length equals 16 residues. This CDR3 is CAISEGDRWIVDEQYF. The CDR3 nucleotides read TGTGCCATCAGTGAGGGGGACAGGTGGATCGTCGACGAGCAGTACTTC.

The rearrangement uses TRBV11-3 and TRBJ2-1, with 7 bases aligning to TRBD2. J lost 3 bases, V lost 1 base, and 3 bases had no gene match. The CDR3 runs to 15 residues. The germline V gene encodes CDR1 SGHNT and CDR2 YENEEA. For the CDR3, the DNA is TGTGCCAGCAGCTTAGCGGGAGGAGGCTACAATGAGCAGTTCTTC. This sequence encodes CASSLAGGGYNEQFF. The full variable domain, completed using reference TRBV11-3 and TRBJ2-1, is EAGVVQSPRYKIIEKKQPVAFWCNPISGHNTLYWYLQNLGQGPELLIRYENEEAVDDSQLPKDRFSAERLKGVDSTLKIQPAELGDSAVYLCASSLAGGGYNEQFFGPGTRLTVL.

This clone showed up just a few times. The V and J genes are TRBV7-2 and TRBJ2-1, with 9 bases that match TRBD2. The CDR3 sequence is 15 residues long. Per the germline V gene, CDR1 is SGHTA and CDR2 is FQGNSA. The J segment lost 7 bases and the V segment lost 1 base, leaving 5 bases of the junction unmatched. The CDR3 sequence: CASSLEASGINEQFF. The CDR3 nucleotides read TGTGCCAGCAGCTTAGAGGCTAGCGGGATAAATGAGCAGTTCTTC.

The chain has TRBV6-5 and TRBJ1-4; no reliable D call. Trimming pared 2 bases from V and 3 bases from J, leaving 10 bases between. CDR1 MNHEY and CDR2 SVGAGI come from the germline V gene. The CDR3 is made up of 15 amino acids. CDR3 protein: CASSYAGLANEKLFF. CDR3 sequence (DNA): TGTGCCAGCAGTTACGCGGGGTTGGCTAATGAAAAACTGTTTTTT.

The chain recombines TRBV30 with TRBJ2-7; possibly TRBD1 for D (5 bases). Germline V gives CDR1 GTSNPN, CDR2 SVGIG (reference sequence). The V end lost 1 base, the J end lost 2 bases, and 12 bases lay between the germline ends. The CDR3 has 14 amino acids. The CDR3 region is CAWSAWGRPYEQYF. The CDR3 DNA sequence: TGTGCCTGGAGTGCCTGGGGCAGACCCTACGAGCAGTACTTC.

V is TRBV7-2 and J is TRBJ2-3; the match to TRBD2 covers 11 bases. CDR3 length equals 16 residues. With V trimmed by 5 bases and J by 0 bases, 4 bases remained unmatched. Germline V gene sequence: CDR1 SGHTA, CDR2 FQGNSA. This CDR3 is CASSPRLAGSTDTQYF. CDR3 DNA: TGTGCCAGCAGCCCCCGACTAGCGGGAAGCACAGATACGCAGTATTTT.

CDR3 residues: CASSGPGLSRNTQYF. In DNA, the CDR3 is TGTGCCAGCAGCGGCCCGGGACTTAGCCGAAATACGCAGTATTTT. V and J are TRBV7-9 and TRBJ2-3; D is possibly TRBD2 (6 bases). Germline-derived CDR1 and CDR2 are SEHNR and FQNEAQ (reference sequence). Trimming stripped 5 bases from V and 7 bases from J, with 19 bases between. There are 15 residues in the CDR3. Together with reference TRBV7-9 and TRBJ2-3, the CDR3 gives the full variable domain: DTGVSQNPRHKITKRGQNVTFRCDPISEHNRLYWYRQTLGQGPEFLTYFQNEAQLEKSRLLSDRFSAERPKGSFSTLEIQRTEQGDSAMYLCASSGPGLSRNTQYFGPGTRLTVL.